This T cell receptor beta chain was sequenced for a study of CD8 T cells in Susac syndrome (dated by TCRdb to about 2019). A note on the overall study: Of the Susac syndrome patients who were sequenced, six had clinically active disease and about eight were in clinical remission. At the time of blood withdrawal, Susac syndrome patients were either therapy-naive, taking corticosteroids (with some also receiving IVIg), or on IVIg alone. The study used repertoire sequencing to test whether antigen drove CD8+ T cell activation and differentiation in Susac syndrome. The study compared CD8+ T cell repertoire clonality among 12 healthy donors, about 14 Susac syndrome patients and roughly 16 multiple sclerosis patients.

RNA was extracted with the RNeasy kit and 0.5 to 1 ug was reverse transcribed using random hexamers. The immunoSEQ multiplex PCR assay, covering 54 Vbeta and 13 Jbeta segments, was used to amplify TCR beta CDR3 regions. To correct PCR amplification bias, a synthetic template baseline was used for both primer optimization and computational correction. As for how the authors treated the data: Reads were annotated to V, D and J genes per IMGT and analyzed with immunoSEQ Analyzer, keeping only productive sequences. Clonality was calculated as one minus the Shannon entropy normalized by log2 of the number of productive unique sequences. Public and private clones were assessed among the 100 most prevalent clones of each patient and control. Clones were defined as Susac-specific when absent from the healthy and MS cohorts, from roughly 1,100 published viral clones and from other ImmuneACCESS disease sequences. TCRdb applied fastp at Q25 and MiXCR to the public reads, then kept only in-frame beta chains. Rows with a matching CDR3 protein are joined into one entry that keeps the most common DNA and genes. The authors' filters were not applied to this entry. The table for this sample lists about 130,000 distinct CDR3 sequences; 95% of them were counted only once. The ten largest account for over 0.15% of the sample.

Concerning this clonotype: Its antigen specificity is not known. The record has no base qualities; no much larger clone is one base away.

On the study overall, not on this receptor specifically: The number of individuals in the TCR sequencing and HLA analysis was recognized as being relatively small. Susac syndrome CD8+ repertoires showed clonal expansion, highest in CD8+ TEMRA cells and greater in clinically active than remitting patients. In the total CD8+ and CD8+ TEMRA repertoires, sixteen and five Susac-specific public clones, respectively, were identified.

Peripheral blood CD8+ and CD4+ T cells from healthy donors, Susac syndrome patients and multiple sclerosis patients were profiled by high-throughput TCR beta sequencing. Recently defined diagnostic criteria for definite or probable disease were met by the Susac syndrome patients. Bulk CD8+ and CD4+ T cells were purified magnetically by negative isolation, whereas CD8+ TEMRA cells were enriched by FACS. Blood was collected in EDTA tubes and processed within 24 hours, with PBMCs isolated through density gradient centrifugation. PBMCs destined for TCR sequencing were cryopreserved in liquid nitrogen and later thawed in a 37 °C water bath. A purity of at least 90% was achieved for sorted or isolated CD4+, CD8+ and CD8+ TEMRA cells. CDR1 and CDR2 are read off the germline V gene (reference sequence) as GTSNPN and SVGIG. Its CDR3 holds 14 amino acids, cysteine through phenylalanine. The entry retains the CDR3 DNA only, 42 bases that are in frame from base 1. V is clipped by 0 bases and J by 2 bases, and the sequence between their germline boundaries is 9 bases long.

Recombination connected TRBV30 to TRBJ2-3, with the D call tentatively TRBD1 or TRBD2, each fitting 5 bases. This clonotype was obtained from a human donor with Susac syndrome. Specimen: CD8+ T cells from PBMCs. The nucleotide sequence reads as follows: TGTGCCTGGAGTGTACAGGACTTCACAGATACGCAGTATTTT. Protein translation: CAWSVQDFTDTQYF.